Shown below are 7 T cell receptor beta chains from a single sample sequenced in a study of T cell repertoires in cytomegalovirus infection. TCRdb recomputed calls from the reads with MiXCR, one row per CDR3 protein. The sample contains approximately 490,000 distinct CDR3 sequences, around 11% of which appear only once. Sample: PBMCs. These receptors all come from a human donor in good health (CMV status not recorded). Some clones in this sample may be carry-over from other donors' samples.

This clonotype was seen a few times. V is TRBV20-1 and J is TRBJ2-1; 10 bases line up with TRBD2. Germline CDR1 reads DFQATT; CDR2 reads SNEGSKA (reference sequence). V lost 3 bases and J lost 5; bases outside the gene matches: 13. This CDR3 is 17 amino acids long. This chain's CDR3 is CSARHILGTSVNNEQFF. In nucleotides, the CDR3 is TGCAGTGCTAGGCACATCCTCGGGACTAGCGTAAACAATGAGCAGTTCTTC.

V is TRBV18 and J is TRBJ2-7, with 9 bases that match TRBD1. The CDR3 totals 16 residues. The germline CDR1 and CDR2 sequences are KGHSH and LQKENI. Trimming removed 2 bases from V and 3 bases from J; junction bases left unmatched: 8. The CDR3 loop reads CASSPSLTGGGYEQYF. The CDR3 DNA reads TGTGCCAGCTCACCATCCCTGACAGGGGGGGGCTACGAGCAGTACTTC. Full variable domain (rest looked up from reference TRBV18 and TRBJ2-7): NAGVMQNPRHLVRRRGQEARLRCSPMKGHSHVYWYRQLPEEGLKFMVYLQKENIIDESGMPKERFSAEFPKEGPSILRIQQVVRGDSAAYFCASSPSLTGGGYEQYFGPGTRLTVT.

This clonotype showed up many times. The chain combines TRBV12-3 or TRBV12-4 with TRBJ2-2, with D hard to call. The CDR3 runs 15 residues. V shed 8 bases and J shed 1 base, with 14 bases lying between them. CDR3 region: CASCRSAGNTGELFF. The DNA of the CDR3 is TGTGCCAGCTGTCGTTCGGCAGGGAACACCGGGGAGCTGTTTTTT.

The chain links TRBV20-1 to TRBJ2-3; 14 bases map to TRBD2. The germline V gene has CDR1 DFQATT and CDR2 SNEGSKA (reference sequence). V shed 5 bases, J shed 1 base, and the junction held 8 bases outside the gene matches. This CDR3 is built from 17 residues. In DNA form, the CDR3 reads TGCAGTGCTCAGACTAGCGGGGGGGCCGGTGGCACAGATACGCAGTATTTT. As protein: CSAQTSGGAGGTDTQYF.

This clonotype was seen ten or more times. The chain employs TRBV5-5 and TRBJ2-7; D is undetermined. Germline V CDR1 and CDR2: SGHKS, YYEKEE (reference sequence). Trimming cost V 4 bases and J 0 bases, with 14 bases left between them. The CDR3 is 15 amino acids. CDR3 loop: CASSPEVGSSYEQYF. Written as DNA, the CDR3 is TGTGCCAGCAGCCCCGAGGTGGGAAGCTCCTACGAGCAGTACTTC.

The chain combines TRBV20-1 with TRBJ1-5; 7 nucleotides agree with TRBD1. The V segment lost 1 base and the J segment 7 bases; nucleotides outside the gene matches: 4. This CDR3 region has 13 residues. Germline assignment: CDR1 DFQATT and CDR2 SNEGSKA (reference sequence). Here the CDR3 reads CSARVAQGQPQHF. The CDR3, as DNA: TGCAGTGCTAGAGTGGCACAGGGGCAGCCCCAGCATTTT.

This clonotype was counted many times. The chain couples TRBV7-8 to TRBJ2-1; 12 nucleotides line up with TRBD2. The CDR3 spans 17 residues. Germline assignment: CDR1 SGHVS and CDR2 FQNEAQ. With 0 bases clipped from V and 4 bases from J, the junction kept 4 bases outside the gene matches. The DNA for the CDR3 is TGTGCCAGCAGCTTAGCGGGTGGGACTAGCGGGTACAATGAGCAGTTCTTC. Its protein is CASSLAGGTSGYNEQFF.